These T cell receptor beta chains were read from a single sample in a study of CD8 T cells in ankylosing spondylitis. TCRdb itself ran the 5' RACE reads through MiXCR, one entry per CDR3 protein. The table records about 360,000 distinct CDR3 sequences, 14% to 15% of them present only once. Sequencing was carried out using blood, either unsorted or a sorted T cell fraction (not recorded which). These receptors all stem from a male donor with ankylosing spondylitis or in good health (not recorded which). Each CDR3 is given with its conserved first and last residue. A D gene is named only where the DNA matches it firmly. Clone size, where shown, is once, few, many, or a class for clones that have expanded.

abundance: few
j_gene: TRBJ1-6
v_gene: TRBV6-1
d_gene: TRBD1
CDR3aa: CASNDRARGSPLHF
CDR3nt: TGTGCCAGCAACGACAGGGCGCGCGGATCACCCCTCCACTTT

abundance: few
j_gene: TRBJ2-2
v_gene: TRBV29-1
d_gene: .
CDR3aa: CSVAASANTGELFF
CDR3nt: TGCAGCGTTGCGGCCAGCGCGAACACCGGGGAGCTGTTTTTT

abundance: few
j_gene: TRBJ2-3
v_gene: TRBV6-5
d_gene: .
CDR3aa: CASSYSRWTAPSTDTQYF
CDR3nt: TGTGCCAGCAGTTACTCGCGATGGACAGCGCCTAGCACAGATACGCAGTATTTT

abundance: .
j_gene: TRBJ2-4
v_gene: TRBV11-1
d_gene: .
CDR3aa: CASSLGSGTPLAKNIQYF
CDR3nt: TGTGCCAGCAGCTTAGGGTCCGGGACACCCCTAGCCAAAAACATTCAGTACTTC

abundance: few
j_gene: TRBJ1-2
v_gene: TRBV20-1
d_gene: .
CDR3aa: CSARAPWTVNYGYTF
CDR3nt: TGCAGTGCTAGAGCTCCCTGGACCGTTAACTATGGCTACACCTTC

abundance: .
j_gene: TRBJ2-7
v_gene: TRBV20-1
d_gene: TRBD2
CDR3aa: CSASEGSGGLTF
CDR3nt: TGCAGTGCTTCCGAGGGTAGCGGGGGCCTAACGTTC

abundance: few
j_gene: TRBJ2-5
v_gene: TRBV7-7
d_gene: TRBD1
CDR3aa: CASSEGTGTQETQYF
CDR3nt: TGTGCCAGCAGCGAAGGGACAGGGACGCAAGAGACCCAGTACTTC

abundance: few
j_gene: TRBJ2-2
v_gene: TRBV19
d_gene: .
CDR3aa: CASSIGSGELFF
CDR3nt: TGTGCCAGTAGTATAGGGAGCGGGGAGCTGTTTTTT

abundance: .
j_gene: TRBJ2-1
v_gene: TRBV11-2
d_gene: .
CDR3aa: CASSLVTSPSSYNEQFF
CDR3nt: TGTGCCAGCAGCTTAGTAACTAGTCCGAGCTCCTACAATGAGCAGTTCTTC

abundance: few
j_gene: TRBJ2-3
v_gene: TRBV12-3/TRBV12-4
d_gene: TRBD2
CDR3aa: CASSANKRERDTQYF
CDR3nt: TGTGCCAGCAGTGCTAATAAGCGGGAGAGAGATACGCAGTATTTT

abundance: .
j_gene: TRBJ1-1
v_gene: TRBV5-1
d_gene: .
CDR3aa: CASSLWRENTEAFF
CDR3nt: TGCGCCAGCAGCTTGTGGCGGGAGAACACTGAAGCTTTCTTT

abundance: many
j_gene: TRBJ1-2
v_gene: TRBV28
d_gene: .
CDR3aa: CASEEAEGHYGYTF
CDR3nt: TGTGCCTCCGAGGAGGCAGAGGGCCACTATGGCTACACCTTC

abundance: many
j_gene: TRBJ2-4
v_gene: TRBV12-3/TRBV12-4
d_gene: .
CDR3aa: CASSLTGPAKNIQYF
CDR3nt: TGTGCCAGCAGTTTAACGGGGCCAGCCAAAAACATTCAGTACTTC

abundance: few
j_gene: TRBJ1-4
v_gene: TRBV5-1
d_gene: .
CDR3aa: CASSRTVNNEKLFF
CDR3nt: TGCGCCAGCAGCAGGACAGTGAATAATGAAAAACTGTTTTTT

abundance: .
j_gene: TRBJ1-1
v_gene: TRBV10-3
d_gene: .
CDR3aa: CAISEGQLNTEAFF
CDR3nt: TGTGCCATCAGTGAAGGACAACTGAACACTGAAGCTTTCTTT

abundance: few
j_gene: TRBJ1-5
v_gene: TRBV6-5
d_gene: .
CDR3aa: CASSYSIASSANQPQHF
CDR3nt: TGTGCCAGCAGTTACTCGATTGCATCTTCCGCAAATCAGCCCCAGCATTTT

abundance: .
j_gene: TRBJ2-3
v_gene: TRBV7-2
d_gene: .
CDR3aa: CASSLAVHSRGTQYF
CDR3nt: TGTGCCAGCAGCCTAGCGGTGCACTCCAGGGGGACGCAGTATTTT

abundance: few
j_gene: TRBJ2-4
v_gene: TRBV3-1
d_gene: .
CDR3aa: CASSPGTNIQYF
CDR3nt: TGTGCCAGCAGCCCGGGGACGAACATTCAGTACTTC

abundance: few
j_gene: TRBJ1-6
v_gene: TRBV14
d_gene: TRBD1
CDR3aa: CASSQKGAGGSSPLHF
CDR3nt: TGTGCCAGCAGCCAAAAGGGCGCAGGGGGCTCTTCACCCCTCCACTTT

abundance: .
j_gene: TRBJ2-7
v_gene: TRBV7-9
d_gene: TRBD1
CDR3aa: CASRRGSGTGTYEQYF
CDR3nt: TGTGCCAGCAGACGAGGGTCTGGGACAGGGACCTACGAGCAGTACTTC

abundance: few
j_gene: TRBJ2-1
v_gene: TRBV12-3/TRBV12-4
d_gene: .
CDR3aa: CASSPRTAYYSYNEQFF
CDR3nt: TGTGCCAGCAGTCCCCGGACGGCTTATTACTCCTACAATGAGCAGTTCTTC

abundance: few
j_gene: TRBJ2-1
v_gene: TRBV5-1
d_gene: TRBD2
CDR3aa: CASSPWGSGRINEQFF
CDR3nt: TGCGCCAGCAGCCCCTGGGGTAGCGGGAGGATTAATGAGCAGTTCTTC

abundance: .
j_gene: TRBJ2-1
v_gene: TRBV28
d_gene: .
CDR3aa: CASSLSRRLKSNEQFF
CDR3nt: TGTGCCAGCAGTTTATCGAGGAGACTGAAAAGCAATGAGCAGTTCTTC

abundance: .
j_gene: TRBJ2-1
v_gene: TRBV9
d_gene: .
CDR3aa: CASSVSPPPYNEQFF
CDR3nt: TGTGCCAGCAGCGTCTCCCCGCCGCCCTACAATGAGCAGTTCTTC

abundance: .
j_gene: TRBJ2-7
v_gene: TRBV3-1
d_gene: .
CDR3aa: CASSKAGSSTHEQYF
CDR3nt: TGTGCCAGCAGCAAGGCGGGGAGTTCGACACACGAGCAGTACTTC

abundance: .
j_gene: TRBJ2-7
v_gene: TRBV5-1
d_gene: TRBD1
CDR3aa: CASSPTGERYEQYF
CDR3nt: TGCGCCAGCAGCCCTACAGGGGAGAGGTACGAGCAGTACTTC

abundance: many
j_gene: TRBJ1-1
v_gene: TRBV5-1
d_gene: TRBD1
CDR3aa: CASSRDSSNTEAFF
CDR3nt: TGCGCCAGCAGCAGGGACAGTTCGAACACTGAAGCTTTCTTT

abundance: few
j_gene: TRBJ2-1
v_gene: TRBV12-3/TRBV12-4
d_gene: .
CDR3aa: CASSLSSREQFF
CDR3nt: TGTGCCAGCAGCCTTAGTTCGAGGGAGCAGTTCTTC

abundance: .
j_gene: TRBJ2-1
v_gene: TRBV4-1
d_gene: TRBD2
CDR3aa: CASSQEPTSMVSNEQFF
CDR3nt: TGCGCCAGCAGCCAAGAACCGACTAGCATGGTTTCTAATGAGCAGTTCTTC

abundance: few
j_gene: TRBJ2-5
v_gene: TRBV16
d_gene: .
CDR3aa: CASSPRGHGGRTRETQYF
CDR3nt: TGTGCCAGCAGCCCCCGAGGTCACGGGGGTCGGACCAGGGAGACCCAGTACTTC

abundance: .
j_gene: TRBJ2-7
v_gene: TRBV5-1
d_gene: TRBD1
CDR3aa: CASSRDSLFDEQYF
CDR3nt: TGCGCCAGCAGCCGGGACAGCCTTTTTGACGAGCAGTACTTC

abundance: few
j_gene: TRBJ2-7
v_gene: TRBV10-3
d_gene: TRBD1
CDR3aa: CAISVGTGAGYEQYF
CDR3nt: TGTGCCATCAGTGTAGGGACAGGGGCCGGCTACGAGCAGTACTTC

abundance: few
j_gene: TRBJ2-7
v_gene: TRBV4-2
d_gene: TRBD2
CDR3aa: CASSPAGGAGTSSYEQYF
CDR3nt: TGTGCCAGCAGCCCCGCCGGGGGGGCGGGGACCAGCTCCTACGAGCAGTACTTC

abundance: .
j_gene: TRBJ2-6
v_gene: TRBV27
d_gene: .
CDR3aa: CASNSLGGGTGANVLTF
CDR3nt: TGTGCCAGCAATTCCCTGGGGGGAGGAACTGGGGCCAACGTCCTGACTTTC

abundance: few
j_gene: TRBJ1-1
v_gene: TRBV7-9
d_gene: .
CDR3aa: CASSFELDSEAFF
CDR3nt: TGTGCCAGCAGCTTTGAGTTAGATAGTGAAGCTTTCTTT

abundance: few
j_gene: TRBJ2-1
v_gene: TRBV25-1
d_gene: .
CDR3aa: CASSEYEWQNEQFF
CDR3nt: TGTGCCAGCAGTGAATATGAGTGGCAAAACGAGCAGTTCTTC

abundance: .
j_gene: TRBJ2-7
v_gene: TRBV20-1
d_gene: TRBD2
CDR3aa: CSAGGTSGSYEQYF
CDR3nt: TGCAGTGCGGGTGGGACTAGCGGCTCCTACGAGCAGTACTTC

abundance: few
j_gene: TRBJ2-4
v_gene: TRBV12-3/TRBV12-4
d_gene: .
CDR3aa: CASSLRGGGKSIQYF
CDR3nt: TGTGCCAGCAGTCTAAGGGGGGGGGGCAAGAGCATTCAGTACTTC

abundance: .
j_gene: TRBJ2-3
v_gene: TRBV3-1
d_gene: .
CDR3aa: CASSQTEGTQYF
CDR3nt: TGTGCCAGCAGCCAAACTGAGGGCACGCAGTATTTT

abundance: .
j_gene: TRBJ2-2
v_gene: TRBV4-2
d_gene: TRBD2
CDR3aa: CASSQDPTSGRVGELFF
CDR3nt: TGTGCCAGCAGCCAAGATCCAACTAGCGGGAGGGTCGGGGAGCTGTTTTTT

abundance: .
j_gene: TRBJ2-2
v_gene: TRBV5-6
d_gene: TRBD1
CDR3aa: CASSPRTGGNTGELFF
CDR3nt: TGTGCCAGCAGTCCGAGGACAGGGGGGAACACCGGGGAGCTGTTTTTT

abundance: few
j_gene: TRBJ2-2
v_gene: TRBV29-1
d_gene: .
CDR3aa: CSVSRSNTGELFF
CDR3nt: TGCAGCGTTAGCCGGTCGAACACCGGGGAGCTGTTTTTT

abundance: .
j_gene: TRBJ2-5
v_gene: TRBV5-1
d_gene: TRBD2
CDR3aa: CASSLLGEGLETQYF
CDR3nt: TGCGCCAGCAGCTTGTTGGGGGAGGGCCTTGAGACCCAGTACTTC

abundance: few
j_gene: TRBJ2-3
v_gene: TRBV29-1
d_gene: .
CDR3aa: CSVGSPGTDTQYF
CDR3nt: TGCAGCGTTGGTAGTCCAGGGACAGATACGCAGTATTTT

abundance: many
j_gene: TRBJ1-2
v_gene: TRBV7-2
d_gene: .
CDR3aa: CASSLGSALGYTF
CDR3nt: TGTGCCAGCAGCTTAGGGTCGGCTCTAGGCTACACCTTC

abundance: few
j_gene: TRBJ2-7
v_gene: TRBV7-8
d_gene: .
CDR3aa: CASSLTIYYEQYF
CDR3nt: TGTGCCAGCAGCTTAACTATCTACTACGAGCAGTACTTC

abundance: few
j_gene: TRBJ1-1
v_gene: TRBV12-3/TRBV12-4
d_gene: .
CDR3aa: CASSSSLDNEDTEAFF
CDR3nt: TGTGCCAGCAGTTCATCCCTGGACAATGAGGACACTGAAGCTTTCTTT

abundance: few
j_gene: TRBJ1-5
v_gene: TRBV4-2
d_gene: TRBD1
CDR3aa: CASSQEIQGTGSNQPQHF
CDR3nt: TGTGCCAGCAGCCAAGAAATACAGGGGACGGGTAGCAATCAGCCCCAGCATTTT

abundance: few
j_gene: TRBJ2-3
v_gene: TRBV5-1
d_gene: TRBD1
CDR3aa: CASSLQGAKADTQYF
CDR3nt: TGCGCCAGCAGTCTACAGGGGGCTAAGGCAGATACGCAGTATTTT

abundance: few
j_gene: TRBJ2-7
v_gene: TRBV5-1
d_gene: .
CDR3aa: CASSLILGLRPEQYF
CDR3nt: TGCGCCAGCAGCTTGATTCTCGGCCTGCGTCCGGAACAGTACTTC

abundance: few
j_gene: TRBJ2-2
v_gene: TRBV20-1
d_gene: .
CDR3aa: CSARDPGTNTGELFF
CDR3nt: TGCAGTGCTAGGGACCCCGGGACCAACACCGGGGAGCTGTTTTTT

abundance: few
j_gene: TRBJ2-7
v_gene: TRBV9
d_gene: .
CDR3aa: CASSVGGQARSYEQYF
CDR3nt: TGTGCCAGCAGCGTAGGGGGCCAGGCCCGCTCCTACGAGCAGTACTTC